The T cell receptor (beta chain) described here comes from a study of regulatory T cells in long-lasting Graves disease. The sample holds many counts of this clonotype. Arm-PCR of CDR3 regions and iRepertoire HTBI primers were used to build TCR beta libraries. TCRdb reanalysed the multiplex PCR reads using MiXCR and keeps one entry per CDR3 protein. This table holds under 400,000 distinct CDR3 sequences, approximately 15% found once. Time point denoted: newly diagnosed GD, antithyroid drugs for less than 3 months. PBMC RNA was the source of the TCR library. These data were also filed under a second study, of T cells in Graves' hyperthyroidism and ophthalmopathy.

Sequencing used peripheral blood mononuclear cells (PBMCs), obtained at new diagnosis, from a patient treated with antithyroid drugs. This TCR came from a man in his forties with Graves disease.

CDR3: CASSFTPGLGYEQYF. The CDR3, as DNA: TGCGCCAGCAGCTTTACCCCGGGACTCGGCTACGAGCAGTACTTC. The rearrangement uses TRBV5-1 and TRBJ2-7, with D tentatively TRBD2 (6 bases). Germline loops: CDR1 SGHRS, CDR2 YFSETQ. CDR3 length equals 15 residues. V was trimmed by 2 bases and J by 3 bases, leaving 15 bases between them.